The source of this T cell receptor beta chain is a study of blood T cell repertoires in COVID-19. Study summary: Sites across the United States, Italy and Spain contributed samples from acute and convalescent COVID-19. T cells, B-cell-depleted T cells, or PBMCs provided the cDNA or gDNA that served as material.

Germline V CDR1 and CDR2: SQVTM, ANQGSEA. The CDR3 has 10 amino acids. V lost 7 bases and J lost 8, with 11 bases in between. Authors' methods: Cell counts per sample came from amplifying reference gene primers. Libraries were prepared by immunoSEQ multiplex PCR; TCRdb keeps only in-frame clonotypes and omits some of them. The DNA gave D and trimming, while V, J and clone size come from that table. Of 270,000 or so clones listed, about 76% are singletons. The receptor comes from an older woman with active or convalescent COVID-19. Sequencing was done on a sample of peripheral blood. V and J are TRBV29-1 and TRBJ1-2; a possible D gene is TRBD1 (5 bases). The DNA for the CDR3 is TGCAGCGGGGAGGGGTTGGGCTACACCTTC. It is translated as CSGEGLGYTF.